These 16 T cell receptor beta chains were sequenced from one sample in a study of shared clonotypes between healthy human individuals. Only in-frame clones appear in the TCRdb table, and some are missing; sequencing was by immunoSEQ multiplex PCR. Of roughly 2.2 million clones in the sample, over 85% were seen once. The sequencing input was naive CD4+ T cells from PBMCs. Subset here: CD45RA+ positively selected. These receptors came from a man aged 18 to 30 in good health. Some clones in this sample may be carry-over from other donors' samples.

The chain employs TRBV7-9 and TRBJ2-7; possibly TRBD1 for D (6 bases). V shed 2 bases and J shed 5 bases, with 13 bases lying between them. The CDR3 runs to 14 residues. CDR1 and CDR2 from the germline V gene are SEHNR and FQNEAQ (reference sequence). The CDR3 nucleotides are TGTGCCAGCAGCTTACTTCAGGGGCTCGACGAGCAGTACTTC. Translated: CASSLLQGLDEQYF.

The chain uses TRBV7-2 and TRBJ1-6, with D possibly matching TRBD1 (5 bases). CDR3 length: 15 amino acids. Per germline, CDR1 SGHTA and CDR2 FQGNSA. Trimming removed 1 base from V and 10 bases from J, with 14 bases in between. CDR3 protein: CASSLGSGGGSPLHF. The CDR3 coding sequence is TGTGCCAGCAGCTTAGGATCCGGTGGGGGGTCACCCCTCCACTTT.

The chain couples TRBV12-5 to TRBJ2-2; TRBD1 matches 11 bases. J gave up 5 bases and V 4 bases, and 6 bases lay outside the gene matches. Germline loops: CDR1 LGHNT, CDR2 FRNRAP. The CDR3 contains 16 residues. The CDR3 DNA is TGTGCTAGTGGTTCCTCCGGGACAGGGGGGACCGGGGAGCTGTTTTTT. Translated: CASGSSGTGGTGELFF.

This clone was counted once. This CDR3 is CASSLTGTSGDQETQYF. Here the CDR3 DNA reads TGTGCCAGCAGCTTAACCGGGACTAGCGGAGATCAAGAGACCCAGTACTTC. The J gene is TRBJ2-5, the V gene TRBV11-1; 11 bases fit TRBD2. Germline V gene data show CDR1 as SGHAT and CDR2 as FQDESV (reference sequence). The CDR3 is made up of 17 amino acids. Losses at the gene ends were 2 bases for V and 2 bases for J; bases not matched to a gene: 7. Combining the CDR3 with reference TRBV11-1 and TRBJ2-5 gives the whole variable domain EAEVAQSPRYKITEKSQAVAFWCDPISGHATLYWYRQILGQGPELLVQFQDESVVDDSQLPKDRFSAERLKGVDSTLKIQPAELGDSAMYLCASSLTGTSGDQETQYFGPGTRLLVL.

The chain carries TRBV5-6 and TRBJ2-5; 14 bases fit TRBD2. The germline CDR1 and CDR2 sequences are SGHDT and YYEEEE. This CDR3 contains 18 residues. J lost 3 bases, V lost 1 base, and 8 bases had no gene match. The CDR3 loop reads CASSLSAGLAGGEETQYF. CDR3 in DNA: TGTGCCAGCAGCTTGTCGGCCGGACTAGCGGGAGGCGAAGAGACCCAGTACTTC.

The CDR3 reads CASSLGSWTTHF. The CDR3 DNA is TGCGCCAGCAGCTTGGGGTCTTGGACGACGCATTTT. The chain joins TRBV5-1 to TRBJ1-5; D is undetermined. CDR3 length equals 12 residues. From germline, CDR1 is SGHRS and CDR2 YFSETQ. The ends were cut back, 0 bases at V and 15 bases at J, with 13 bases in the middle.

This chain uses TRBV29-1 with TRBJ2-5; D gene ambiguous. The V and J ends lost 0 bases and 5 bases respectively, with 13 bases between them. There are 14 residues in the CDR3. The V gene's germline CDR1 is SQVTM and CDR2 ANQGSEA. The CDR3 sequence: CSVEDPTIGETQYF. CDR3 DNA: TGCAGCGTTGAAGATCCGACCATAGGGGAGACCCAGTACTTC.

This sequence joins TRBV4-2 and TRBJ1-5; the D is unclear. V shed 1 base and J shed 5 bases, with 6 bases lying between them. Germline V lookup: CDR1 LGHNA, CDR2 YNFKEQ. CDR3 length: 13 amino acids. The CDR3 DNA follows: TGTGCCAGCAGCCAAGGGGGTGATCAGCCCCAGCATTTT. This encodes CASSQGGDQPQHF.

The chain is built from TRBV28 and TRBJ1-2; D gene ambiguous. Germline V gene sequence: CDR1 MDHEN, CDR2 SYDVKM. V shed 6 bases and J shed 0 bases, with 11 bases lying between them. The CDR3 runs to 14 residues. CDR3 nucleotides: TGTGCCAGCAGATCAAAACTAGCTAACTATGGCTACACCTTC. Its protein is CASRSKLANYGYTF.

This sequence joins TRBV10-3 and TRBJ2-1; a weak D match, TRBD2 (5 bases). V was cut by 6 bases and J by 1 base, with 10 bases left in between. The V gene's germline CDR1 is ENHRY and CDR2 SYGVKD. The CDR3 is 14 residues long. The CDR3 bases are TGTGCCATCAGGAGAGGGAAGTCCTACAATGAGCAGTTCTTC. Its translation is CAIRRGKSYNEQFF.

V gene TRBV11-3 combines with J gene TRBJ2-3, with a tentative D call TRBD2 (6 bases). The CDR3 sequence is 16 residues long. V was shortened by 3 bases and J by 4 bases, with 17 bases between the two germline ends. The germline gives CDR1 SGHNT, CDR2 YENEEA. The CDR3 reads CASSFGTGARADTQYF. The CDR3 coding sequence is TGTGCCAGCAGCTTCGGGACGGGAGCCCGCGCAGATACGCAGTATTTT.

The V and J genes are TRBV4-3 and TRBJ1-1; D is unresolved. Per the germline V gene, CDR1 is LGHNA and CDR2 is YSLEER. The CDR3 loop spans 14 amino acids. V lost 0 bases, J lost 4 bases, and 9 bases lay in between. The CDR3 nucleotides are TGCGCCAGCAGCCAAGATCATTCCGGCACTGAAGCTTTCTTT. The encoded protein is CASSQDHSGTEAFF.

The sample holds a few counts of this clone. The chain couples TRBV11-2 to TRBJ2-7; maybe TRBD1 (5 bases). The V end was cut by 5 bases, the J end by 2 bases, with 10 bases between. The CDR3 spans 13 residues. From germline, CDR1 is SGHAT and CDR2 FQNNGV. The CDR3 bases are TGTGCCAGCAGCGCACAGGTTACCTACGAGCAGTACTTC. Encoded protein: CASSAQVTYEQYF.

This clone was picked up one time. The gene calls are TRBV7-3 and TRBJ2-3; 7 positions agree with TRBD1. In germline, CDR1 is SGHTA, CDR2 FQGTGA. J lost 6 bases, V lost 5 bases, and 5 bases had no gene match. CDR3 length: 13 residues. The CDR3 here is CASSPTGADTQYF. CDR3 DNA sequence: TGTGCCAGCAGCCCCACAGGGGCCGATACGCAGTATTTT.

The chain is built from TRBV18 and TRBJ2-7; 8 bases are shared with TRBD1. V shed 5 bases, J shed 6 bases, and the junction held 6 bases outside the gene matches. The CDR3 runs to 13 residues. Per germline, CDR1 KGHSH and CDR2 LQKENI. The CDR3 DNA sequence: TGTGCCAGCTCAGCGGACAGGGTCAGCGAGCAGTACTTC. The encoded protein is CASSADRVSEQYF. The whole variable domain, remainder taken from reference TRBV18 and TRBJ2-7, is NAGVMQNPRHLVRRRGQEARLRCSPMKGHSHVYWYRQLPEEGLKFMVYLQKENIIDESGMPKERFSAEFPKEGPSILRIQQVVRGDSAAYFCASSADRVSEQYFGPGTRLTVT.

Worth noting for this clone: Other nucleotide sequences in the sample specify the same CDR3. V is TRBV5-1 and J is TRBJ2-5, with D unclear. This CDR3 region has 13 residues. Between the trimmed V and J ends, which lost 2 bases and 1 base, there was a span of 6 bases. Germline V gene sequence: CDR1 SGHRS, CDR2 YFSETQ. The CDR3 sequence: CASSFDSQETQYF. The DNA of the CDR3 is TGCGCCAGCAGCTTTGACTCCCAAGAGACCCAGTACTTC.